Reported below is one T cell receptor beta chain. The CDR3 loop spans 17 amino acids. Germline V lookup: CDR1 SGHRS, CDR2 YFSETQ. The ends lost 4 bases at V and 4 bases at J; junction bases unmatched: 13. This entry belongs to a study of blood T cell repertoires in COVID-19. Repertoires were generated with immunoSEQ multiplex PCR, while TCRdb's copy carries only in-frame clones and drops some. The sample records roughly 220,000 clones, about 86% being singletons. V is TRBV5-1 and J is TRBJ1-2, with TRBD1 matching over 10 bases. Sequenced input: PBMCs or T cells enriched from blood (not recorded which). The TCR originated in a woman aged 45-60 years with acute COVID-19. The CDR3: CASSRQGAAVDSYGYTF. The CDR3 nucleotides are TGCGCCAGCAGCCGACAGGGGGCGGCGGTGGACTCCTATGGCTACACCTTC.